This T cell receptor beta chain stems from a study of blood T cell repertoires in COVID-19. Across the whole study: Sources were T cells, B-cell-depleted T cells, or PBMCs; the material itself was cDNA or gDNA.

Method: immunoSEQ multiplex PCR; TCRdb's copy keeps in-frame clones and lacks some. Here the sample spans over 110,000 clones, approximately 91% being singletons. CDR1 SGHDN and CDR2 FVKESK come from the germline V gene. Trimming removed 0 bases at V and 0 bases at J, with 12 bases between. The CDR3 covers 16 residues. Sequenced material: peripheral blood. The genes are TRBV14 and TRBJ2-7, with D tentatively TRBD1 (5 bases). The TCR comes from a man between 65 and 85 years old with acute or convalescent COVID-19. The CDR3 sequence is CASSQDLGQGSYEQYF. In DNA, the CDR3 is TGTGCCAGCAGCCAAGATCTCGGGCAGGGCTCCTACGAGCAGTACTTC.